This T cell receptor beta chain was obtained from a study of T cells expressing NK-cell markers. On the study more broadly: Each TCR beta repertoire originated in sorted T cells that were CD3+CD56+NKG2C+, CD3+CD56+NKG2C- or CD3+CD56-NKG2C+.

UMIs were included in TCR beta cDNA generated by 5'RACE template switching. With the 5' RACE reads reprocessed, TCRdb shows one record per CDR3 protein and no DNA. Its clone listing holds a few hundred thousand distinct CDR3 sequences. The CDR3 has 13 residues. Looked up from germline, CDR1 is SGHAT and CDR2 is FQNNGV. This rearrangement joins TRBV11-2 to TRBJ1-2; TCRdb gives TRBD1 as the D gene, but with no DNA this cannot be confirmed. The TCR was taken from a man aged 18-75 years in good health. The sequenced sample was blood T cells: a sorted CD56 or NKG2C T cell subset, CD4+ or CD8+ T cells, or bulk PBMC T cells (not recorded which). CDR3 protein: CASSRLGAYGYTF.